The 9 T cell receptor beta chains listed next were all sequenced from one sample in a study of T cells in Graves' hyperthyroidism and ophthalmopathy. Amplification yielded TCR beta CDR3 regions, with RNA transcripts as the source. During a first-round RT-PCR of the TCR CDR3, the HTBI primer set was used. TCRdb processed the multiplex PCR reads anew with MiXCR; each CDR3 protein has one entry. Among 600,000 to 900,000 distinct CDR3 sequences listed, roughly 15% were seen once. Sequenced input: blood. The source is a man younger than 35 with Graves' hyperthyroidism.

This clonotype was counted between two and nine times. V is TRBV4-2 and J is TRBJ2-7, with 9 bases aligning to TRBD2. The CDR3 consists of 16 residues. V dropped 5 bases and J dropped 1; count of bases not matched to a gene: 9. In germline, CDR1 is LGHNA, CDR2 YNFKEQ. CDR3 DNA: TGTGCCAGCAGCACCGCCCTAGCGGGGAATTCCTACGAGCAGTACTTC. Translating it yields CASSTALAGNSYEQYF.

The chain links TRBV7-9 to TRBJ1-2; weak D call: TRBD1 (5 bases). CDR1 is SEHNR, CDR2 FQNEAQ, per germline (reference sequence). The CDR3 runs 17 residues. The V gene lost 3 bases and the J gene lost 5 bases, with 22 bases spanning the gap. The CDR3 protein is CASSLSDTTRSKYGYTF. The CDR3 coding sequence is TGTGCCAGCAGCTTGTCGGACACCACCCGGAGCAAATATGGCTACACCTTC.

V is TRBV4-3 and J is TRBJ2-1; 16 bases fit TRBD2. Trimming removed 2 bases from V and 8 bases from J; junction bases left unmatched: 12. The CDR3 is 19 amino acids. Germline V gene sequence: CDR1 LGHNA, CDR2 YSLEER. The CDR3 loop reads CASSQFGGTSGRAGDEQFF. DNA for the CDR3: TGCGCCAGCAGCCAATTCGGCGGGACTAGCGGGAGGGCGGGGGATGAGCAGTTCTTC.

This clonotype was counted ten times or more. The CDR3, as DNA: TGTGCCAGCAGCTTTACCAGGAGCCCCATCTCGTACAATGAGCAGTTCTTC. Protein sequence: CASSFTRSPISYNEQFF. V gene TRBV7-8 combines with J gene TRBJ2-1; D is undetermined. Germline V gives CDR1 SGHVS, CDR2 FQNEAQ. The CDR3 totals 17 residues. Trimming stripped 3 bases from V and 4 bases from J, with 19 bases between.

The J gene is TRBJ2-1, the V gene TRBV6-1; TRBD1 matches 8 bases. Germline-derived CDR1 and CDR2 are MNHNS and SASEGT. After removal of 6 bases from V and 0 bases from J, the junction contained 4 bases not matched to a gene. The CDR3 length is 15 residues. The DNA of the CDR3 is TGTGCCAGCAGACATACAGGGGGCTCCTACAATGAGCAGTTCTTC. Its protein product is CASRHTGGSYNEQFF.

This clonotype came up many times. This chain uses TRBV2 with TRBJ2-3, with 7 bases aligning to TRBD1. The germline V gene has CDR1 SNHLY and CDR2 FYNNEI. With 5 bases clipped from V and 8 bases from J, the junction kept 13 bases outside the gene matches. This CDR3 region has 15 residues. The CDR3 reads CASSSQGDSSGTQYF. The CDR3 DNA follows: TGTGCCAGCAGTTCCCAGGGGGATTCCTCTGGTACGCAGTATTTT.

The sample holds a few counts of this clonotype. This chain joins TRBV18 and TRBJ1-1, with 7 bases lining up with TRBD1. The CDR3 is 14 amino acids. Germline V CDR1 and CDR2: KGHSH, LQKENI. The V and J ends lost 3 bases and 4 bases, in that order; junction bases with no gene match: 5. The CDR3 reads CASSPLTGLTEAFF. CDR3 coding DNA: TGTGCCAGCTCACCCCTGACAGGGCTCACTGAAGCTTTCTTT.

This clonotype came up many times. The chain links TRBV28 to TRBJ2-7, with D possibly matching TRBD2 (6 bases). This CDR3 spans 14 amino acids. The V gene's germline CDR1 is MDHEN and CDR2 SYDVKM. The V and J ends lost 6 bases and 5 bases respectively, with 17 bases between them. The CDR3 nucleotides read TGTGCCAGCAGCCCCGGGACTTTCCGCGACGAGCAGTACTTC. Encoded protein: CASSPGTFRDEQYF.

The sample holds a few counts of this clonotype. The rearrangement joins TRBV20-1 to TRBJ1-5; D might be TRBD1 (5 bases). The germline CDR1 and CDR2 sequences are DFQATT and SNEGSKA (reference sequence). The germline V and J ends were trimmed by 3 bases and 0 bases, with 15 bases remaining between them. The length of the CDR3 is 16 residues. The CDR3 nucleotides read TGCAGTGCTAGGGACACACCATTGATTAGCAATCAGCCCCAGCATTTT. It specifies CSARDTPLISNQPQHF.